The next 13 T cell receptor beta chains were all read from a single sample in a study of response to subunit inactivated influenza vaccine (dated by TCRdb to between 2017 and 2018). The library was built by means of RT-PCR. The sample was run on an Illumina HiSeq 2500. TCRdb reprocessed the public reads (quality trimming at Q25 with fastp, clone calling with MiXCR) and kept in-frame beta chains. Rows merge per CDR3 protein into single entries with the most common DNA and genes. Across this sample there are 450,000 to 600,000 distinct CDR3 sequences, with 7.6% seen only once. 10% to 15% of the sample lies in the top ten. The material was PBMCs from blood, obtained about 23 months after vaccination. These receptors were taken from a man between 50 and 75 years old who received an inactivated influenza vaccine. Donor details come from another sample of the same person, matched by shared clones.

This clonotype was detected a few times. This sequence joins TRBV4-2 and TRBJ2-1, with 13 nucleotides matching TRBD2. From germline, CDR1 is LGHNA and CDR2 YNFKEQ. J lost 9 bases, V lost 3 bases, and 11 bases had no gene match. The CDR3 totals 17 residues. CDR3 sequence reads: CASSHSTGTSGVREQFF. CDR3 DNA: TGTGCCAGCAGCCATTCCACCGGGACTAGCGGGGTGCGTGAGCAGTTCTTC.

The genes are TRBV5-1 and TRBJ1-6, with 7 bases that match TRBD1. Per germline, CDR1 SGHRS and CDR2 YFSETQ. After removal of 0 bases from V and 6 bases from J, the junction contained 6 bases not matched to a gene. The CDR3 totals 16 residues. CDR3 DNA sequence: TGCGCCAGCAGCTTGGATGGGGGACAGAGTAATTCACCCCTCCACTTT. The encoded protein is CASSLDGGQSNSPLHF.

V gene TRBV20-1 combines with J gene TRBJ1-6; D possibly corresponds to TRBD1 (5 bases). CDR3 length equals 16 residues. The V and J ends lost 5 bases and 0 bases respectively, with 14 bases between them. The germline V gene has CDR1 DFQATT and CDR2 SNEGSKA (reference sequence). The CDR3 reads CSAGGTGSSYNSPLHF. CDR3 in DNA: TGCAGTGCTGGAGGGACTGGAAGCTCCTATAATTCACCCCTCCACTTT.

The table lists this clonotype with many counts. The CDR3 region has the DNA TGTGCCAGCAGCTTTACGACAGGGACTAATGAAAAACTGTTTTTT. Translating gives CASSFTTGTNEKLFF. The chain employs TRBV7-8 and TRBJ1-4, with 7 bases that match TRBD1. Looked up from germline, CDR1 is SGHVS and CDR2 is FQNEAQ. CDR3 length equals 15 residues. Germline trimming cut 3 bases from V and 2 bases from J; bases unmatched to any gene: 3.

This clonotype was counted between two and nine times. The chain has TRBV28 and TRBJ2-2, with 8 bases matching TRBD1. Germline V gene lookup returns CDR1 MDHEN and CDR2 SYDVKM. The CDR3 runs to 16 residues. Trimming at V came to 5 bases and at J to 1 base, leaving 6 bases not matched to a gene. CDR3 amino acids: CASSRTGRRNTGELFF. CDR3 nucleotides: TGTGCCAGCAGTCGGACAGGGCGAAGGAACACCGGGGAGCTGTTTTTT.

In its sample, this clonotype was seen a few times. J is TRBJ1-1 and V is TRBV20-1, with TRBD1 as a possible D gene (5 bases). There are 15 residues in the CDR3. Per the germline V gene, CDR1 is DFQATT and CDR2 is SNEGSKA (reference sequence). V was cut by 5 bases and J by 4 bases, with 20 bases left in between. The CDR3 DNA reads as TGCAGTGCTCCAATCCGGGCCAAAGGGACCACTGAAGCTTTCTTT. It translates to CSAPIRAKGTTEAFF.

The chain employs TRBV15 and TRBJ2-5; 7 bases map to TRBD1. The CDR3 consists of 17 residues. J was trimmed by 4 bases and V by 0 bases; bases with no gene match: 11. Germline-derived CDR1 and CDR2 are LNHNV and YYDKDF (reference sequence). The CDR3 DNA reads TGTGCCACCAGCAGAGACCTTTTGACAGGGACAAGAGAGACCCAGTACTTC. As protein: CATSRDLLTGTRETQYF.

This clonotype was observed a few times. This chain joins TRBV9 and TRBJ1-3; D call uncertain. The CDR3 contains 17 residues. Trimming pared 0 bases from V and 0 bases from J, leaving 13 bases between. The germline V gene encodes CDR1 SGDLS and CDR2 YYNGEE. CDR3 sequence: CASSVGIMGSSGNTIYF. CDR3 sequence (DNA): TGTGCCAGCAGCGTAGGTATAATGGGCAGCTCTGGAAACACCATATATTTT.

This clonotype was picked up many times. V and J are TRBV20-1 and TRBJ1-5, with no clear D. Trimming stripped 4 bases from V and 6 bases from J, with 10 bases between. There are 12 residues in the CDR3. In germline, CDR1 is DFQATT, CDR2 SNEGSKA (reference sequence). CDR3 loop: CSANPSGQPQHF. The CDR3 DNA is TGCAGTGCTAACCCCTCCGGTCAGCCCCAGCATTTT.

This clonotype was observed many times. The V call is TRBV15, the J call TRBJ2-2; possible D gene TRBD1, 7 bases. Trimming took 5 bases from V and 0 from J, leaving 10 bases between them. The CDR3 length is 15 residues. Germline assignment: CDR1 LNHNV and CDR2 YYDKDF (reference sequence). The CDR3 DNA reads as TGTGCCACCAGCCGCGGGACAGCGAACACCGGGGAGCTGTTTTTT. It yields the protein CATSRGTANTGELFF. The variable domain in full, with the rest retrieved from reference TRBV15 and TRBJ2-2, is DAMVIQNPRYQVTQFGKPVTLSCSQTLNHNVMYWYQQKSSQAPKLLFHYYDKDFNNEADTPDNFQSRRPNTSFCFLDIRSPGLGDTAMYLCATSRGTANTGELFFGEGSRLTVL.

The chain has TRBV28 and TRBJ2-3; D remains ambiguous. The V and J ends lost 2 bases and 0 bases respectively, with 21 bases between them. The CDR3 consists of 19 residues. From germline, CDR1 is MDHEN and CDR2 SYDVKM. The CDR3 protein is CASSLTVSRAISSTDTQYF. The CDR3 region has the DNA TGTGCCAGCAGTTTAACGGTATCCCGGGCCATTTCTAGCACAGATACGCAGTATTTT.

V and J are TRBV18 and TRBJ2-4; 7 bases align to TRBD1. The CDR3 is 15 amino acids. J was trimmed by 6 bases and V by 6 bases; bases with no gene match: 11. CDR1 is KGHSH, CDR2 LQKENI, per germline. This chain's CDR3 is CASSHLTGSGNIQYF. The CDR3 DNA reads TGTGCCAGCTCGCACTTGACAGGGTCGGGAAACATTCAGTACTTC.

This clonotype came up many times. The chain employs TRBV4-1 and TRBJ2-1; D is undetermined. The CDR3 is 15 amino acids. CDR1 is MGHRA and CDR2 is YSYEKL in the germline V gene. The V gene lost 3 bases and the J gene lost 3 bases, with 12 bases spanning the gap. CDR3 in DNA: TGCGCCAGCAGCCAGCTCGTGGGGATCTACAATGAGCAGTTCTTC. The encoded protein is CASSQLVGIYNEQFF.